These T cell receptor beta chains were read from a single sample in a study of T cells after posttransplantation cyclophosphamide. The table came from immunoSEQ multiplex PCR; TCRdb's copy has only in-frame clones and leaves some out. The profile shows some 54,000 clones, 94% of them singletons. Specimen: PBMCs. The source is a woman in her twenties or thirties in good health and a related stem cell transplant donor. CDR3s include the opening cysteine and the closing phenylalanine or tryptophan. D genes are given only for firm matches. For some rows the clone size is stated as once, few or many, or as a class when expanded; others skip it.

d_gene: TRBD2
j_gene: TRBJ2-3
v_gene: TRBV7-2
len: 18
abundance: NA
CDR3nt: TGTGCCAGCAGCTTAAGCTCTAGCGGGAGCTATAGCACAGATACGCAGTATTTT
CDR3aa: CASSLSSSGSYSTDTQYF

d_gene: TRBD1
j_gene: TRBJ2-2
v_gene: TRBV5-1
len: 14
abundance: once
CDR3nt: TGCGCCAGCAGCACACACAGGGGAACCGGGGAGCTGTTTTTT
CDR3aa: CASSTHRGTGELFF

d_gene: NA
j_gene: TRBJ1-1
v_gene: TRBV7-9
len: 13
abundance: NA
CDR3nt: TGTGCCAGCTTCTACAGGGTAGACACTGAAGCTTTCTTT
CDR3aa: CASFYRVDTEAFF

d_gene: NA
j_gene: TRBJ1-1
v_gene: TRBV18
len: 17
abundance: NA
CDR3nt: TGTGCCAGCTCACCATCGCGGTCGGGTGCTCAGAACACTGAAGCTTTCTTT
CDR3aa: CASSPSRSGAQNTEAFF

d_gene: TRBD2
j_gene: TRBJ2-2
v_gene: TRBV11-2
len: 15
abundance: NA
CDR3nt: TGTGCCAGCAGCGTTAGCGGGGGGCCCACCGGGGAGCTGTTTTTT
CDR3aa: CASSVSGGPTGELFF

d_gene: NA
j_gene: TRBJ1-1
v_gene: TRBV19
len: 11
abundance: once
CDR3nt: TGTGCCAGTAGCCCCGACAGTGGGGCTTTCTTT
CDR3aa: CASSPDSGAFF

d_gene: NA
j_gene: TRBJ2-6
v_gene: TRBV19
len: 17
abundance: NA
CDR3nt: TGTGCCAGTAGTAGGACAGCCCAAACCTCTGGGGCCAACGTCCTGACTTTC
CDR3aa: CASSRTAQTSGANVLTF

d_gene: NA
j_gene: TRBJ2-5
v_gene: TRBV5-1
len: 16
abundance: NA
CDR3nt: TGCGCCAGCAGCCCCTTACAGGGAGGGTTTAAGGAGACCCAGTACTTC
CDR3aa: CASSPLQGGFKETQYF

d_gene: TRBD1
j_gene: TRBJ2-7
v_gene: TRBV5-8
len: 13
abundance: NA
CDR3nt: TGTGCCAGCAGGGATGGGACAGTCTACGAGCAGTACTTC
CDR3aa: CASRDGTVYEQYF

d_gene: NA
j_gene: TRBJ1-3
v_gene: TRBV4-1
len: 14
abundance: NA
CDR3nt: TGCGCCAGCAGCGGACGGGGGGTCGGAAACACCATATATTTT
CDR3aa: CASSGRGVGNTIYF

d_gene: NA
j_gene: TRBJ1-4
v_gene: TRBV15
len: 14
abundance: NA
CDR3nt: TGTGCCACCAGCAGAGGAGGGGGTAATGAAAAACTGTTTTTT
CDR3aa: CATSRGGGNEKLFF

d_gene: TRBD1
j_gene: TRBJ2-7
v_gene: TRBV4-3
len: 16
abundance: NA
CDR3nt: TGCGCCAGCAGCCCGTCGGGGACAGGGGAGACCTACGAGCAGTACTTC
CDR3aa: CASSPSGTGETYEQYF

d_gene: TRBD2
j_gene: TRBJ2-3
v_gene: TRBV6-4
len: 16
abundance: few
CDR3nt: TGTGCCAGCAGTGGAGATAGCGGGGCGGGAACAGATACGCAGTATTTT
CDR3aa: CASSGDSGAGTDTQYF

d_gene: NA
j_gene: TRBJ2-3
v_gene: TRBV6-5
len: 15
abundance: NA
CDR3nt: TGTGCCAGCAGTTACTCGAACAGTAGAACAGATACGCAGTATTTT
CDR3aa: CASSYSNSRTDTQYF

d_gene: TRBD1
j_gene: TRBJ2-7
v_gene: TRBV15
len: 14
abundance: NA
CDR3nt: TGTGCCACCAGCACCGGGACAGCGTTCTACGAGCAGTACTTC
CDR3aa: CATSTGTAFYEQYF

d_gene: NA
j_gene: TRBJ1-5
v_gene: TRBV18
len: 15
abundance: NA
CDR3nt: TGTGCCAGCTCACAACCGCCAGGGCAGGGTCAGCCCCAGCATTTT
CDR3aa: CASSQPPGQGQPQHF

d_gene: TRBD2
j_gene: TRBJ2-3
v_gene: TRBV6-4
len: 16
abundance: once
CDR3nt: TGTGCCAGCAGTGACTCGACTAGCGGGGGGGCAGATACGCAGTATTTT
CDR3aa: CASSDSTSGGADTQYF

d_gene: NA
j_gene: TRBJ1-2
v_gene: TRBV11-2
len: 14
abundance: NA
CDR3nt: TGTGCCAGCAGCTTGTCGGGAGTCCCCGATAGCTACACCTTC
CDR3aa: CASSLSGVPDSYTF

d_gene: NA
j_gene: TRBJ1-2
v_gene: TRBV28
len: 12
abundance: NA
CDR3nt: TGTGCCAGCTACGGTGGTTACTATGGCTACACCTTC
CDR3aa: CASYGGYYGYTF

d_gene: NA
j_gene: TRBJ2-4
v_gene: TRBV18
len: 16
abundance: NA
CDR3nt: TGTGCCAGCTCGGCGGGGGCGGTCCTAGCCAAAAACATTCAGTACTTC
CDR3aa: CASSAGAVLAKNIQYF

d_gene: NA
j_gene: TRBJ1-5
v_gene: TRBV10-1
len: 21
abundance: once
CDR3nt: TGCGCCAGCAGTGAGTCGACTCGGGGGGGCCACCCAGCTTATAGCAATCAGCCCCAGCATTTT
CDR3aa: CASSESTRGGHPAYSNQPQHF

d_gene: TRBD2
j_gene: TRBJ2-5
v_gene: TRBV5-1
len: 16
abundance: once
CDR3nt: TGCGCCAGCAGCTTGGCCCTAACAGCGGGGACTGAGACCCAGTACTTC
CDR3aa: CASSLALTAGTETQYF

d_gene: TRBD1
j_gene: TRBJ2-1
v_gene: TRBV6-6
len: 14
abundance: NA
CDR3nt: TGTGCCAGCAGAGCCGGGACAGGGGGCAATGAGCAGTTCTTC
CDR3aa: CASRAGTGGNEQFF

d_gene: TRBD1
j_gene: TRBJ2-7
v_gene: TRBV5-6
len: 16
abundance: NA
CDR3nt: TGTGCCAGCAGCATAAGGAAAGGGACAGGGGTCTACGAGCAGTACTTC
CDR3aa: CASSIRKGTGVYEQYF

d_gene: TRBD2
j_gene: TRBJ2-7
v_gene: TRBV6-5
len: 12
abundance: NA
CDR3nt: TGTGCCAGCAGCCGAGCGGGGAACGAGCAGTACTTC
CDR3aa: CASSRAGNEQYF

d_gene: NA
j_gene: TRBJ2-1
v_gene: TRBV30
len: 13
abundance: NA
CDR3nt: TGTGCCTTAGACCGGGGAACCTACAATGAGCAGTTCTTC
CDR3aa: CALDRGTYNEQFF

d_gene: NA
j_gene: TRBJ1-5
v_gene: TRBV19
len: 16
abundance: NA
CDR3nt: TGTGCCAGTCACGAAACAGCGGGAGATAGCAATCAGCCCCAGCATTTT
CDR3aa: CASHETAGDSNQPQHF

d_gene: TRBD1
j_gene: TRBJ1-2
v_gene: TRBV5-1
len: 15
abundance: NA
CDR3nt: TGCGCCAGCAGCTTGACCGGGACAGACCTCTATGGCTACACCTTC
CDR3aa: CASSLTGTDLYGYTF

d_gene: NA
j_gene: TRBJ1-3
v_gene: TRBV7-8
len: 14
abundance: NA
CDR3nt: TGTGCCAGCAGCGTGACAGATTCTGGAAACACCATATATTTT
CDR3aa: CASSVTDSGNTIYF

d_gene: TRBD1
j_gene: TRBJ1-4
v_gene: TRBV12-5
len: 17
abundance: NA
CDR3nt: TGTGCTAGTGGTTTGGTATCAAAGGGGGCGAGAAATGAAAAACTGTTTTTT
CDR3aa: CASGLVSKGARNEKLFF

d_gene: TRBD1
j_gene: TRBJ1-2
v_gene: TRBV5-4
len: 17
abundance: NA
CDR3nt: TGTGCCAGCAGCCCTGCAAACCCGGGACAGGGTAGAGTTGGCTACACCTTC
CDR3aa: CASSPANPGQGRVGYTF

d_gene: TRBD1
j_gene: TRBJ2-7
v_gene: TRBV19
len: 14
abundance: NA
CDR3nt: TGTGCCAGTAGTGTGAGGACAGGGGCCTACGAGCAGTACTTC
CDR3aa: CASSVRTGAYEQYF

d_gene: NA
j_gene: TRBJ1-5
v_gene: TRBV6-5
len: 16
abundance: NA
CDR3nt: TGTGCCAGCAGTTACTCGAAGTCAGGGGCTGGCCAGCCCCAGCATTTT
CDR3aa: CASSYSKSGAGQPQHF

d_gene: TRBD2
j_gene: TRBJ2-1
v_gene: TRBV6-4
len: 14
abundance: NA
CDR3nt: TGTGCCAGCAGTGACGGGGGGGACTACAATGAGCAGTTCTTC
CDR3aa: CASSDGGDYNEQFF

d_gene: NA
j_gene: TRBJ1-3
v_gene: TRBV19
len: 16
abundance: NA
CDR3nt: TGTGCCAGTAGTATAGATCGTCCAGGCTCTGGAAACACCATATATTTT
CDR3aa: CASSIDRPGSGNTIYF

d_gene: NA
j_gene: TRBJ1-3
v_gene: TRBV7-2
len: 13
abundance: NA
CDR3nt: TGTGCCAGCAGCCCAGGTGGTGGAAACACCATATATTTT
CDR3aa: CASSPGGGNTIYF

d_gene: TRBD2
j_gene: TRBJ2-2
v_gene: TRBV9
len: 15
abundance: NA
CDR3nt: TGTGCCAGCAGCGTGTACAGCGGGAAAACCGGGGAGCTGTTTTTT
CDR3aa: CASSVYSGKTGELFF

d_gene: NA
j_gene: TRBJ2-3
v_gene: TRBV7-2
len: 14
abundance: NA
CDR3nt: TGTGCCAGCACCCGCCTAGGGGTCAGAGATACGCAGTATTTT
CDR3aa: CASTRLGVRDTQYF

d_gene: TRBD1
j_gene: TRBJ1-1
v_gene: TRBV7-2
len: 14
abundance: NA
CDR3nt: TGTGCCAGCAGCTTAGGACGGACAGGGCGTGAAGCTTTCTTT
CDR3aa: CASSLGRTGREAFF

d_gene: TRBD1
j_gene: TRBJ1-1
v_gene: TRBV7-2
len: 15
abundance: NA
CDR3nt: TGTGCCAGCAGCTTAGCGTTCACAGGGGACACTGAAGCTTTCTTT
CDR3aa: CASSLAFTGDTEAFF

d_gene: TRBD2
j_gene: TRBJ2-1
v_gene: TRBV7-9
len: 15
abundance: NA
CDR3nt: TGTGCCAGCAGCTCCGGGACTAGTTCCTACAATGAGCAGTTCTTC
CDR3aa: CASSSGTSSYNEQFF